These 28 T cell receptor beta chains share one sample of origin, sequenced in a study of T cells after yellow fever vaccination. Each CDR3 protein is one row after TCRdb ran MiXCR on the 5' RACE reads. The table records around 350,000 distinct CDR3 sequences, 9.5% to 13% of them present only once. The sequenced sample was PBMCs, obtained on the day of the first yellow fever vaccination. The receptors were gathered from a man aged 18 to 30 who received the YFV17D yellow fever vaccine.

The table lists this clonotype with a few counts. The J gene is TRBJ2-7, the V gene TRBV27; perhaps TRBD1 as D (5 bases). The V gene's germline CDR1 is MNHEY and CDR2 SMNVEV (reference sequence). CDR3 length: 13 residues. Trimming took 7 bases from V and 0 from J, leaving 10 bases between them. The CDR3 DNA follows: TGTGCCAGCAACCAGGGCAGCTCCTACGAGCAGTACTTC. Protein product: CASNQGSSYEQYF.

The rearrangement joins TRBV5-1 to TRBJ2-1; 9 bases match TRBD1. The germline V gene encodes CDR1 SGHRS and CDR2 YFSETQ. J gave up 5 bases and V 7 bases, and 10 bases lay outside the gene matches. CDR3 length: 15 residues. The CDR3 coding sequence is TGCGCCAGCGCCCTCGGGACAGGGTACCACAATGAGCAGTTCTTC. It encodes CASALGTGYHNEQFF.

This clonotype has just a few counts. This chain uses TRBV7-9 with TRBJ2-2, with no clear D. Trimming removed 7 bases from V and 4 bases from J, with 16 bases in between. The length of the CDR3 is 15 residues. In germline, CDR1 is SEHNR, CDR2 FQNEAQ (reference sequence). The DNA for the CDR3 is TGTGCCAGCACCCTCTGGAGTTCTAGCACCGGGGAGCTGTTTTTT. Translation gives CASTLWSSSTGELFF.

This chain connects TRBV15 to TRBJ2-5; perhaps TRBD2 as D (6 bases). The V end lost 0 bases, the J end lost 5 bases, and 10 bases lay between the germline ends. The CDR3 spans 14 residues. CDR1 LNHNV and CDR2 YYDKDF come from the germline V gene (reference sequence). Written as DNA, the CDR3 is TGTGCCACCAGCAGAGAGGGACTGGGGGAGACCCAGTACTTC. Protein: CATSREGLGETQYF.

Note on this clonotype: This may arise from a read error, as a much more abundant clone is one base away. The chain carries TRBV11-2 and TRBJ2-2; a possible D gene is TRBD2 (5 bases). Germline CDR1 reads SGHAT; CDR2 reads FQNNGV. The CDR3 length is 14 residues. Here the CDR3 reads CASSLVRNTGEPFF. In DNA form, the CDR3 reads TGTGCCAGCAGCTTGGTACGGAACACCGGGGAGCCGTTTTTT.

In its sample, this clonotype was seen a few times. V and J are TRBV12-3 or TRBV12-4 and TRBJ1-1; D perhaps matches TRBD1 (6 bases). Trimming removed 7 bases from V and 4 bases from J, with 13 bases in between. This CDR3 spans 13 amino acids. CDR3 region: CASNHRGFTEAFF. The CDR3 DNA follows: TGTGCCAGCAATCATAGGGGGTTCACTGAAGCTTTCTTT.

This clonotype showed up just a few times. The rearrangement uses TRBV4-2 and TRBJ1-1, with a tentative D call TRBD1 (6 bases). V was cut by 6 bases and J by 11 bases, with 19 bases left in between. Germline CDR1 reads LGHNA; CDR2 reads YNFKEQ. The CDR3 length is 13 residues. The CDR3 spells CASRGDIGLGAFF. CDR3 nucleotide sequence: TGTGCCAGCAGGGGGGACATCGGATTGGGGGCTTTCTTT.

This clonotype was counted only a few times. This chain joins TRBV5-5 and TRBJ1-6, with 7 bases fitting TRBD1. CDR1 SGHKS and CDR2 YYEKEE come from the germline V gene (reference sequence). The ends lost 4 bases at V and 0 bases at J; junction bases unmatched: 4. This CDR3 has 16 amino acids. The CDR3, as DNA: TGTGCCAGCAGCCGGGACAGTTACTCCTATAATTCACCCCTCCACTTT. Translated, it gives CASSRDSYSYNSPLHF.

CDR3 loop: CASSLRDGGKSYNEQFF. CDR3 DNA sequence: TGTGCCAGCAGCCTACGGGACGGAGGAAAGTCCTACAATGAGCAGTTCTTC. The gene calls are TRBV7-6 and TRBJ2-1, with D perhaps assigned TRBD1 or TRBD2 (5 bases each). The CDR3 sequence is 17 residues long. CDR1 is SGHVS and CDR2 is FNYEAQ in the germline V gene. V gave up 5 bases and J gave up 1 base, with 18 bases separating them.

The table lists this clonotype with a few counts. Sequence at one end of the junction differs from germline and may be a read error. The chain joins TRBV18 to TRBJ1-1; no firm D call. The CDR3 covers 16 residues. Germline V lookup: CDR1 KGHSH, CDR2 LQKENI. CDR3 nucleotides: TGTCCCAGCTCACTGGGATCGGGTAATACGAACACTGAAGCTTTCTTT. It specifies CPSSLGSGNTNTEAFF.

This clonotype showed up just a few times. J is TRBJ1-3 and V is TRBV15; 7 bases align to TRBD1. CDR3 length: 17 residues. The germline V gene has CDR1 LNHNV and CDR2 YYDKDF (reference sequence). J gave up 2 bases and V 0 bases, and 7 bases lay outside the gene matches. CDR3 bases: TGTGCCACCAGCAGAGATACGGGACAGCAGGCTGGAAACACCATATATTTT. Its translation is CATSRDTGQQAGNTIYF.

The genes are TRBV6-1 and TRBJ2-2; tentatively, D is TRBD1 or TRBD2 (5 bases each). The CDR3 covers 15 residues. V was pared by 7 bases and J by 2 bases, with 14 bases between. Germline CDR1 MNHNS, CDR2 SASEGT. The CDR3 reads CASTPGTINTGELFF. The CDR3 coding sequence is TGTGCCAGCACCCCCGGGACGATAAACACCGGGGAGCTGTTTTTT.

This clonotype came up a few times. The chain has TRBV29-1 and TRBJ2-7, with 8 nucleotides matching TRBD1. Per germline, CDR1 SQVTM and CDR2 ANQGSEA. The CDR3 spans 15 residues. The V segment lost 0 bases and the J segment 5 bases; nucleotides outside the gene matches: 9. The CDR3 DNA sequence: TGCAGCGTTGAAGAAAACCGTACGGGACAGGACGAGCAGTACTTC. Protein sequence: CSVEENRTGQDEQYF.

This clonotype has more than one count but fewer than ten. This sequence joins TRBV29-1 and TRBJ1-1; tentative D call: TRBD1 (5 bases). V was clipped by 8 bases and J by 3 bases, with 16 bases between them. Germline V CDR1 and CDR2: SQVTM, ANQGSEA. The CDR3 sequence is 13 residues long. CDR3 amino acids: CSPLPPGDTEAFF. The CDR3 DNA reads TGCAGCCCCCTCCCACCGGGGGACACTGAAGCTTTCTTT.

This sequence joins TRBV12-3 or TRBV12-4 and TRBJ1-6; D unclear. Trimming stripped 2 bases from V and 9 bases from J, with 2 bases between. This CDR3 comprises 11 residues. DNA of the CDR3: TGTGCCAGCAGTTTATTTTCACCCCTCCACTTT. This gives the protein CASSLFSPLHF.

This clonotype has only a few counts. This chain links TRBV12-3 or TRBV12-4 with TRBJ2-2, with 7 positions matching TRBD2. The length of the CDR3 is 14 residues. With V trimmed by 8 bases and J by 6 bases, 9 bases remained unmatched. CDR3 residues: CASGGLAVPGELFF. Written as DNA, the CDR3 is TGTGCCAGCGGTGGGCTAGCGGTCCCCGGGGAGCTGTTTTTT.

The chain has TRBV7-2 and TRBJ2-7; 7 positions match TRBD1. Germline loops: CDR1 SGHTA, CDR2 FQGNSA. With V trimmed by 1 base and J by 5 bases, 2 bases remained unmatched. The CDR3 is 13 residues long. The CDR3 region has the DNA TGTGCCAGCAGCTTAGGACAGGGTCACGAGCAGTACGTC. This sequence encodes CASSLGQGHEQYV.

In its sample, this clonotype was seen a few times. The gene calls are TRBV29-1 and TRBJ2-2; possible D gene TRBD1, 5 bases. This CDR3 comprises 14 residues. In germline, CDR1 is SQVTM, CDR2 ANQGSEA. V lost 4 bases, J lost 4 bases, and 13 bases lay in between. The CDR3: CSVGSGLSTGELFF. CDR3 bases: TGCAGCGTTGGATCAGGGCTGAGCACCGGGGAGCTGTTTTTT.

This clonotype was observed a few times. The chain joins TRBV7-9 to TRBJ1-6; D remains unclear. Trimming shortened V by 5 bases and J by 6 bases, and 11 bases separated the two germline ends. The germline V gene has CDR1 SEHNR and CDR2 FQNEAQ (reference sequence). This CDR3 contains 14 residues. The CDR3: CASSLDTANSPLHF. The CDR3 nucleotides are TGTGCCAGCAGCCTCGACACTGCTAATTCACCCCTCCACTTT.

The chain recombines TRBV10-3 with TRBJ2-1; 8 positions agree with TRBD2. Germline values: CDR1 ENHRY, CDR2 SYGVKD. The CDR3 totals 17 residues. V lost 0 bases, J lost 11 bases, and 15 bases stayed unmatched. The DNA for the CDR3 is TGTGCCATCAGTGAGTCACCGGGTAGCGGGGCACCCGTTAAGCAGTTCTTC. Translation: CAISESPGSGAPVKQFF.

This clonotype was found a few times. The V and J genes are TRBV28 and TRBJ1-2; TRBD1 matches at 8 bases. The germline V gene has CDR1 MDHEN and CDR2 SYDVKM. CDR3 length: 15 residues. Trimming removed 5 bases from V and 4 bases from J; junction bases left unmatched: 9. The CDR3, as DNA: TGTGCCAGCAGTCTTCATCAGGGACAGGTCTATGGCTACACCTTC. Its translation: CASSLHQGQVYGYTF.

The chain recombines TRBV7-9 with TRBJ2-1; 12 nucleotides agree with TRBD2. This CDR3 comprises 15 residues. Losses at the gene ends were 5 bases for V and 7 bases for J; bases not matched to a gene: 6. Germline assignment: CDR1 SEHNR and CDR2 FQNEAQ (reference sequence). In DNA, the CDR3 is TGTGCCAGCAGCCGACTAGCGGGAGTAAAGAATGAGCAGTTCTTC. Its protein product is CASSRLAGVKNEQFF.

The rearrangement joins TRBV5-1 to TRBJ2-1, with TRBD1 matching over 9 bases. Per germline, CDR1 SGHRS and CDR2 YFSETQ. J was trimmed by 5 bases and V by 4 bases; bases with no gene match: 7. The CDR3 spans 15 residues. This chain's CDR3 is CASSRTGTGNNEQFF. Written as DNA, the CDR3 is TGCGCCAGCAGCAGGACCGGGACAGGGAACAATGAGCAGTTCTTC.

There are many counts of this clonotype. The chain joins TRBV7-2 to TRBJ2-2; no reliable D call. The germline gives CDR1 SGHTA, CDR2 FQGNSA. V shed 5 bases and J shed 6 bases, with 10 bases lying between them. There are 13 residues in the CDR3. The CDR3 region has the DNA TGTGCCAGCAGCCAAATAGTATCCGGGGAGCTGTTTTTT. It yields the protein CASSQIVSGELFF.

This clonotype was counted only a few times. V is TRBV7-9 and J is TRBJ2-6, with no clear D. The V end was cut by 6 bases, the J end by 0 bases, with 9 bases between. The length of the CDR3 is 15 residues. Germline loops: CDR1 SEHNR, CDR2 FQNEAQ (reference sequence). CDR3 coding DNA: TGTGCCAGCAGATTTTCCGACTCTGGGGCCAACGTCCTGACTTTC. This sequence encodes CASRFSDSGANVLTF.

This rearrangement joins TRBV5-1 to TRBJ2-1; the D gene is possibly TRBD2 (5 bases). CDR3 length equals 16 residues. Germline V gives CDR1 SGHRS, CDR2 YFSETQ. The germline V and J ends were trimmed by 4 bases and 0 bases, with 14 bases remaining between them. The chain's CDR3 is CASSPAAGRSYNEQFF. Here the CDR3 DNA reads TGCGCCAGCAGCCCCGCGGCGGGTCGCTCCTACAATGAGCAGTTCTTC.

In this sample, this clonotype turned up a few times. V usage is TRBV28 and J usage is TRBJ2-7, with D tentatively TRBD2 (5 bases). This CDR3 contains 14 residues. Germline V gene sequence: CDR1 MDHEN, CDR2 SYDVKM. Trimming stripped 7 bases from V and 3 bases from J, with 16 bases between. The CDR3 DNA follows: TGTGCCAGCACTGCGGGCGACAACTACTACGAGCAGTACTTC. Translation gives CASTAGDNYYEQYF.

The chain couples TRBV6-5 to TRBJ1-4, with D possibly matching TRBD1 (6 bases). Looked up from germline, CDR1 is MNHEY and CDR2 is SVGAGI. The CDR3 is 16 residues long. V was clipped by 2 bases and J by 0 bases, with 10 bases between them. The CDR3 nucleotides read TGTGCCAGCAGTTACGGGGGGCAGGCAACTAATGAAAAACTGTTTTTT. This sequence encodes CASSYGGQATNEKLFF.